The 15 T cell receptor beta chains presented below share a single source sample, sequenced in a study of blood T cell repertoires in COVID-19. The method was immunoSEQ multiplex PCR; TCRdb's version includes in-frame clones alone and lacks a portion of them. The table includes about 210,000 clones, around 84% detected once. The sequencing sample was made of peripheral blood. Every receptor here comes from a man aged 50-59 years with active or convalescent COVID-19.

The chain carries TRBV5-8 and TRBJ1-5; 8 bases map to TRBD1. This CDR3 is 17 amino acids long. Trimming cost V 4 bases and J 4 bases; bases outside gene matches: 13. Germline CDR1 SGHTS, CDR2 YDEGEE. The CDR3 is CASSLSPGQVINQPQHF. In DNA form, the CDR3 reads TGTGCCAGCAGCCTATCTCCGGGACAGGTGATTAATCAGCCCCAGCATTTT. The whole variable domain, remainder taken from reference TRBV5-8 and TRBJ1-5, is EAGVTQSPTHLIKTRGQQATLRCSPISGHTSVYWYQQALGLGLQFLLWYDEGEERNRGNFPPRFSGRQFPNYSSELNVNALELEDSALYLCASSLSPGQVINQPQHFGDGTRLSIL.

J is TRBJ1-1 and V is TRBV18; D remains ambiguous. This CDR3 contains 13 residues. CDR1 KGHSH and CDR2 LQKENI come from the germline V gene. With 1 base removed from V and 1 base from J, the gap between germline ends came to 4 bases. CDR3 DNA: TGTGCCAGCTCACCACAGCCGAACACTGAAGCTTTCTTT. Translating it yields CASSPQPNTEAFF.

This chain joins TRBV6-2 or TRBV6-3 and TRBJ1-2, with 7 bases matching TRBD1. J gave up 4 bases and V 0 bases, and 5 bases lay outside the gene matches. CDR1 MNHEY and CDR2 SVGEGT come from the germline V gene. The CDR3 extends over 15 amino acids. The CDR3 DNA reads TGTGCCAGCAGTTACTCTGTAGGGGGCGTCTATGGCTACACCTTC. Translating gives CASSYSVGGVYGYTF.

The chain combines TRBV5-4 with TRBJ2-1, with unresolved D. This CDR3 spans 16 amino acids. V was trimmed by 4 bases and J by 0 bases, leaving 14 bases between them. Looked up from germline, CDR1 is SGHNT and CDR2 is YYREEE (reference sequence). CDR3 residues: CASSQTLVSSYNEQFF. DNA for the CDR3: TGTGCCAGCAGCCAGACACTGGTTAGCTCCTACAATGAGCAGTTCTTC. The full variable domain, with the rest looked up from reference TRBV5-4 and TRBJ2-1, is ETGVTQSPTHLIKTRGQQVTLRCSSQSGHNTVSWYQQALGQGPQFIFQYYREEENGRGNFPPRFSGLQFPNYSSELNVNALELDDSALYLCASSQTLVSSYNEQFFGPGTRLTVL.

Remarks on this clone: The sample has other DNA sequences that encode this CDR3 too. The chain carries TRBV28 and TRBJ2-7; 7 bases fit TRBD2. This CDR3 is 11 amino acids long. The junction had 1 base not matched to a gene; V was cut back by 7 bases and J by 4 bases. Germline loops: CDR1 MDHEN, CDR2 SYDVKM. Here the CDR3 reads CASTGGYEQYF. DNA for the CDR3: TGTGCCAGCACCGGGGGGTACGAGCAGTACTTC.

J is TRBJ2-1 and V is TRBV6-2 or TRBV6-3; tentatively, D is TRBD2 (6 bases). Germline values: CDR1 MNHEY, CDR2 SVGEGT. V lost 4 bases to trimming and J lost 3 bases, with 13 bases between them. The CDR3 loop spans 15 amino acids. The CDR3 bases are TGTGCCAGCAGTTTAGCTAGCGCCGACTACAATGAGCAGTTCTTC. This codes for CASSLASADYNEQFF.

V is TRBV19 and J is TRBJ2-6; no clear D gene. CDR1 LNHDA and CDR2 SQIVND come from the germline V gene (reference sequence). Trimming cost V 4 bases and J 2 bases, with 18 bases left between them. The CDR3 loop spans 18 amino acids. The CDR3, as DNA: TGTGCCAGTAGTACCCGATCGGTACTCGTGCCTGGGGCCAACGTCCTGACTTTC. Translated, it gives CASSTRSVLVPGANVLTF.

The J gene is TRBJ2-7, the V gene TRBV2; no clear D. This CDR3 contains 15 residues. CDR1 is SNHLY and CDR2 is FYNNEI in the germline V gene. Trimming left V 1 base short and J 1 base short, with 11 bases between. The chain's CDR3 is CASSEGVWASYEQYF. As DNA, the CDR3 is TGTGCCAGCAGTGAAGGGGTCTGGGCGTCCTACGAGCAGTACTTC.

This clone has a single count. The chain combines TRBV7-2 with TRBJ2-5, with D maybe TRBD2 (5 bases). Per the germline V gene, CDR1 is SGHTA and CDR2 is FQGNSA. Trimming stripped 2 bases from V and 4 bases from J, with 11 bases between. This CDR3 contains 14 residues. The CDR3 DNA follows: TGTGCCAGCAGCTTATTTCTAGCAGGAGAGACCCAGTACTTC. It codes for CASSLFLAGETQYF.

This chain links TRBV5-1 with TRBJ2-5, with 16 bases identical to TRBD2. J gave up 4 bases and V 7 bases, and 10 bases lay outside the gene matches. The germline V gene has CDR1 SGHRS and CDR2 YFSETQ. The CDR3 runs 17 residues. This chain's CDR3 is CASAEGLAGGPGETQYF. In nucleotides, the CDR3 is TGCGCCAGCGCCGAGGGACTAGCGGGAGGGCCAGGAGAGACCCAGTACTTC.

CDR3 residues: CASSRAGENEKLFF. As DNA, the CDR3 is TGTGCCAGTAGTCGGGCAGGGGAGAATGAAAAACTGTTTTTT. The rearrangement links TRBV19 to TRBJ1-4; D might be TRBD1 (6 bases). V gave up 5 bases and J gave up 5 bases, with 12 bases separating them. Germline CDR1 is LNHDA and CDR2 is SQIVND (reference sequence). The CDR3 spans 14 residues.

This clone was counted a single time. V gene TRBV19 combines with J gene TRBJ2-1; D gene ambiguous. V was shortened by 5 bases and J by 0 bases, with 8 bases between the two germline ends. The length of the CDR3 is 14 residues. Germline values: CDR1 LNHDA, CDR2 SQIVND (reference sequence). The CDR3 region is CASSVTHSYNEQFF. The CDR3 region has the DNA TGTGCCAGTAGTGTGACACACTCCTACAATGAGCAGTTCTTC.

This chain uses TRBV3-1 (or the pseudogene TRBV3-2) with TRBJ2-3; D unresolved. This CDR3 has 17 residues. Trimming took off 0 bases at V and 1 base at J, with 14 bases between the two ends. Germline V gene lookup returns CDR1 LGHDT and CDR2 YNNKEL (reference sequence). For the CDR3, the DNA is TGTGCCAGCAGCCAAGATCTGATGGGCCTCGGCACAGATACGCAGTATTTT. This codes for CASSQDLMGLGTDTQYF.

This chain connects TRBV7-9 to TRBJ2-7, with 7 nucleotides matching TRBD1. The germline gives CDR1 SEHNR, CDR2 FQNEAQ (reference sequence). V lost 2 bases and J lost 2; bases outside the gene matches: 3. The CDR3 is made up of 14 amino acids. The CDR3 protein is CASSLSQGAYEQYF. The CDR3 nucleotides are TGTGCCAGCAGCTTATCTCAGGGGGCCTACGAGCAGTACTTC.

V and J are TRBV5-6 and TRBJ2-7; D is possibly TRBD1 (6 bases). Germline assignment: CDR1 SGHDT and CDR2 YYEEEE. CDR3 length: 14 residues. V was clipped by 0 bases and J by 9 bases, with 16 bases between them. CDR3 loop: CASSLDRASLGQYF. Here the CDR3 DNA reads TGTGCCAGCAGCTTGGACAGGGCGTCTTTAGGGCAGTACTTC.